This T cell receptor (beta chain) appears in the sequencing data of a study of shared clonotypes between healthy human individuals. To note about this clone: Antigen specificity is unknown.

Assay: immunoSEQ multiplex PCR; the TCRdb copy retains only in-frame clones and omits some. Among some 500,000 clones listed, around 95% were seen once. Study observations and caveats: Among several donors, about 5% of naive CD4 clonotypes were found in common.

This CDR3 comprises 14 residues. Germline V CDR1 and CDR2: GTSNPN, SVGIG (reference sequence). V gave up 4 bases and J gave up 0 bases, with 10 bases separating them. This rearrangement joins TRBV30 to TRBJ2-1; maybe TRBD2 (5 bases). The sequence came from a woman in her twenties or thirties in good health. Sample: naive CD4+ T cells sorted from blood. Subset here: CD45RA+ positively selected. The CDR3 here is CAWITGSSYNEQFF. For the CDR3, the DNA is TGTGCCTGGATAACTGGGAGCTCCTACAATGAGCAGTTCTTC.